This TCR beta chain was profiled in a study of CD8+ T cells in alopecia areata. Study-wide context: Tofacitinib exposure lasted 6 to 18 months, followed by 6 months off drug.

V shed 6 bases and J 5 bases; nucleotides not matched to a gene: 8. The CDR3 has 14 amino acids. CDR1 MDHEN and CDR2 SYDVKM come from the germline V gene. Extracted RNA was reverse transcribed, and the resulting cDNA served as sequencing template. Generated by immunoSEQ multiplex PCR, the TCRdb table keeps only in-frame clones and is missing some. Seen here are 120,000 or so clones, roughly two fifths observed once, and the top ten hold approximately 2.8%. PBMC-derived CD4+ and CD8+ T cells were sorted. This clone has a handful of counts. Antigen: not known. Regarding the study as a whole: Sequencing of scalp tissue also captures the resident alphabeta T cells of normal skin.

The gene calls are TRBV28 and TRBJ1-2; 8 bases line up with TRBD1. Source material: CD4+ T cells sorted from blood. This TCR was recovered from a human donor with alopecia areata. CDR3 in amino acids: CASRIPGTGYGYTF. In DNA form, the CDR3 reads TGTGCCAGCAGGATCCCCGGGACAGGTTATGGCTACACCTTC.